Below, 6 T cell receptor beta chains from the same sample are listed, as sequenced in a study of T-cell memory formation after mild COVID-19. TCRdb fed the 5' RACE reads into MiXCR, producing one record per CDR3 protein. The table includes about 35,000 distinct CDR3 sequences, roughly 21% detected once. Sequencing was carried out using PBMCs or a T cell subset sorted from them (not recorded which). These TCRs come from an adult who had mild COVID-19 (a few samples of this study predate the infection). Cell type and time point are not known.

This clonotype is categorized as medium-sized. The chain uses TRBV5-1 and TRBJ2-1; perhaps TRBD2 as D (5 bases). Trimming shortened V by 7 bases and J by 0 bases, and 11 bases separated the two germline ends. CDR3 length: 14 residues. In germline, CDR1 is SGHRS, CDR2 YFSETQ. This chain's CDR3 is CASHEGYSYNEQFF. For the CDR3, the DNA is TGCGCCAGCCATGAGGGATACTCCTACAATGAGCAGTTCTTC.

This clonotype came up many times. The chain is built from TRBV4-1 and TRBJ2-3, with 10 nucleotides matching TRBD2. V lost 3 bases, J lost 2 bases, and 11 bases stayed unmatched. The CDR3 contains 18 residues. CDR1 is MGHRA and CDR2 is YSYEKL in the germline V gene. In DNA, the CDR3 is TGCGCCAGCAGCCACCGGGGGGCCACTAGCGGGGCCACAGATACGCAGTATTTT. It specifies CASSHRGATSGATDTQYF.

The V and J genes are TRBV19 and TRBJ1-2; TRBD1 matches at 7 bases. V was clipped by 5 bases and J by 4 bases; unmatched bases: 7. The CDR3 is made up of 14 amino acids. Germline CDR1 is LNHDA and CDR2 is SQIVND (reference sequence). The DNA for the CDR3 is TGTGCCAGTAGTTCCCAGACAGGGTCCTATGGCTACACCTTC. Its protein is CASSSQTGSYGYTF.

This clonotype was counted a few times. V is TRBV5-8 and J is TRBJ2-1; D gene unclear. The CDR3 contains 14 residues. Germline-derived CDR1 and CDR2 are SGHTS and YDEGEE. V was trimmed by 1 base and J by 0 bases, leaving 5 bases between them. The CDR3 protein is CASSLLLSYNEQFF. As DNA, the CDR3 is TGTGCCAGCAGCTTGTTGCTCTCCTACAATGAGCAGTTCTTC.

This clonotype was detected many times. The rearrangement joins TRBV11-3 to TRBJ2-7; TRBD1 is a possible D gene (6 bases). CDR3 length: 12 residues. The V and J ends lost 4 bases and 5 bases respectively, with 9 bases between them. CDR1 SGHNT and CDR2 YENEEA come from the germline V gene. The CDR3 DNA reads as TGTGCCAGCAGCTGGACAGTAAACGAGCAGTACTTC. Encoded protein: CASSWTVNEQYF.

This chain joins TRBV7-9 and TRBJ2-6, with unresolved D. The CDR3 is 14 amino acids. Trimming took off 0 bases at V and 3 bases at J, with 3 bases between the two ends. Germline V gene sequence: CDR1 SEHNR, CDR2 FQNEAQ (reference sequence). The CDR3 loop is CASSLAYGANVLTF. CDR3 DNA: TGTGCCAGCAGCTTAGCCTATGGGGCCAACGTCCTGACTTTC.